Sequencing of this T cell receptor beta chain was carried out in a study of CD8+ T cells in alopecia areata. Once RNA had been extracted, it was reverse transcribed into cDNA to act as the sequencing template. Assay: immunoSEQ multiplex PCR; the TCRdb copy retains only in-frame clones and omits some. This sample has some 120,000 clones, with about 57% found just once. Researchers picked out CD4+ and CD8+ T cells from PBMCs by sorting. The CDR3 is 14 amino acids. Germline values: CDR1 MNHNY, CDR2 SVGAGI (reference sequence). Between the trimmed V and J ends, which lost 5 bases and 2 bases, there was a span of 10 bases.

Sequencing used CD4+ T cells sorted from blood, obtained at week 0. The rearrangement uses TRBV6-6 and TRBJ1-5, with D possibly TRBD1 on 6 matching bases. The receptor's source is a human donor with alopecia areata. As DNA, the CDR3 is TGTGCCAGCAGTAGTAGACAGGGCAATCAGCCCCAGCATTTT. Translating gives CASSSRQGNQPQHF.